These T cell receptor beta chains were read from a single sample in a study of lymphopenia after photon versus proton radiotherapy. Sequencing was performed with immunoSEQ multiplex PCR; in TCRdb, only in-frame clones are kept and a portion is missing. The sample comprises 39,000 or so clones, about 93% of which are singletons, and 15% rests with the top ten. Specimen: peripheral blood, collected from a patient treated with photon-based radiotherapy. The receptor source for this set is a man aged 60 to 69 with cholangiocarcinoma. CDR3s include the opening cysteine and the closing phenylalanine or tryptophan. A D gene is named only where the DNA matches it firmly. Clone size is stated in some rows and not others, as once, few, many or a class when expanded.

v_call	j_call	d_call	cdr3_length	clone_size	cdr3_aa	cdr3_nt
TRBV13	TRBJ1-1	TRBD1	14	-	CASSQTGGSTEAFF	TGTGCCAGCAGCCAGACAGGGGGAAGTACTGAAGCTTTCTTT
TRBV2	TRBJ1-2	-	11	-	CASRTVYGYTF	TGTGCCAGCAGAACGGTCTATGGCTACACCTTC
TRBV7-9	TRBJ2-1	-	15	-	CASSPGTDAYNEQFF	TGTGCCAGCAGCCCCGGGACTGATGCCTACAATGAGCAGTTCTTC
TRBV27	TRBJ1-4	-	15	-	CASSYLGGAVEKLFF	TGTGCCAGCAGTTACTTAGGGGGGGCTGTTGAAAAACTGTTTTTT
TRBV2	TRBJ1-6	-	15	-	CASMGRSSYNSPLHF	TGTGCCAGCATGGGGAGGAGCTCCTATAATTCACCCCTCCACTTT
TRBV6-6	TRBJ2-4	-	15	-	CASSYSALAKNIQYF	TGTGCCAGCAGTTACTCTGCACTAGCCAAAAACATTCAGTACTTC
TRBV19	TRBJ1-2	-	15	-	CASSIRAARGYGYTF	TGTGCCAGTAGTATTCGGGCAGCTCGAGGCTATGGCTACACCTTC
TRBV9	TRBJ2-5	-	15	-	CASSVDQTKGETQYF	TGTGCCAGCAGCGTAGATCAGACCAAGGGGGAGACCCAGTACTTC
TRBV12-2	TRBJ2-7	-	17	-	CASRLGDDRGESYEQYF	TGTGCAAGTCGCTTAGGCGACGACAGGGGAGAATCCTACGAGCAGTACTTC
TRBV2	TRBJ2-2	-	13	once	CASSVRGSGELFF	TGTGCCAGCAGTGTTCGGGGTTCCGGGGAGCTGTTTTTT
TRBV5-1	TRBJ2-3	TRBD2	16	-	CASSLVLAGGSDTQYF	TGCGCCAGCAGCTTGGTGCTAGCGGGAGGTTCAGATACGCAGTATTTT
TRBV19	TRBJ1-3	-	14	-	CASTVTGAGNTIYF	TGTGCCAGTACCGTCACGGGAGCTGGAAACACCATATATTTT
TRBV11-1	TRBJ2-6	-	17	-	CASSLATPGIGANVLTF	TGTGCCAGCAGCTTAGCGACCCCAGGGATTGGGGCCAACGTCCTGACTTTC
TRBV6-1	TRBJ1-2	-	13	once	CASTAEPNYGYTF	TGTGCCAGCACGGCAGAACCTAACTATGGCTACACCTTC
TRBV18	TRBJ2-3	-	15	-	CASSLSPGEADTQYF	TGTGCCAGCTCATTATCCCCGGGGGAGGCAGATACGCAGTATTTT
TRBV5-4	TRBJ2-5	-	15	-	CASSLGPSLGETQYF	TGTGCCAGCAGCTTGGGACCGAGTCTGGGGGAGACCCAGTACTTC
TRBV10-1	TRBJ1-5	TRBD1	13	-	CASRTGKNQPQHF	TGCGCCAGCCGGACAGGGAAAAATCAGCCCCAGCATTTT
TRBV4-1	TRBJ2-5	-	15	-	CASSQGSGWRETQYF	TGCGCCAGCAGCCAAGGTTCGGGCTGGCGGGAGACCCAGTACTTC
TRBV19	TRBJ2-3	TRBD2	14	-	CASSILAGTDTQYF	TGTGCCAGTAGTATCCTAGCGGGCACAGATACGCAGTATTTT
TRBV29-1	TRBJ1-2	-	11	-	CSVRIGDGYTF	TGCAGCGTGAGGATTGGAGATGGCTACACCTTC
TRBV28	TRBJ2-1	TRBD2	14	-	CASEREPPFNEQFF	TGTGCCAGCGAGCGGGAGCCCCCGTTCAATGAGCAGTTCTTC
TRBV14	TRBJ1-2	-	13	-	CASSQGGGPGYTF	TGTGCCAGCAGCCAAGGAGGGGGACCTGGCTACACCTTC
TRBV4-2	TRBJ2-7	TRBD1	14	-	CASSRTGDPVEQYF	TGTGCCAGCAGCAGGACAGGGGATCCCGTCGAGCAGTACTTC